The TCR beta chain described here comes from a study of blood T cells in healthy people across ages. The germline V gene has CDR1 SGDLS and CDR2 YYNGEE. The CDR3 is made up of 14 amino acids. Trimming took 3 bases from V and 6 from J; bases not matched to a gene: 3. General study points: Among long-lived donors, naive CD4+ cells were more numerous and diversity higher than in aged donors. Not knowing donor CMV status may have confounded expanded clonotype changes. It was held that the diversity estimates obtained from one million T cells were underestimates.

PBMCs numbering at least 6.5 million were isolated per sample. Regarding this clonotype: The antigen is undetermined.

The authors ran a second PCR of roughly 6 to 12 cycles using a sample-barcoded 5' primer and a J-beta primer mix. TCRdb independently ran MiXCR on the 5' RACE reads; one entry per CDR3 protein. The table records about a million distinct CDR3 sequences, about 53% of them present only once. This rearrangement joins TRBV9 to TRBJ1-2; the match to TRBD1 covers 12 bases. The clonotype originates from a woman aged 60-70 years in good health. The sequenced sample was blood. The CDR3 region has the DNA TGTGCCAGCAGCGAGGGACAGGGGGCGGATGGCTACACCTTC. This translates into CASSEGQGADGYTF.